What follows describes a single T cell receptor (beta chain). The germline V gene has CDR1 LNHNV and CDR2 YYDKDF (reference sequence). The V end was cut by 1 base, the J end by 9 bases, with 14 bases between. The CDR3 extends over 14 amino acids. The data stem from a study of prognosis after radiotherapy for stage I lung cancer. Genomic DNA served as the source from which two-round multiplex PCR generated TCR beta CDR3 amplicons. Gene-specific primers for each TRBV and TRBJ gene drove first-round PCR. A single record per CDR3 protein comes from TCRdb applying MiXCR to the multiplex PCR reads. The sample consists of nearly 25,000 distinct CDR3 sequences, 35% to 40% of them appearing once.

This chain joins TRBV15 and TRBJ2-3; either TRBD1 or TRBD2 may supply D (5 bases each). The sequence derives from a donor aged 50 or older with non-small cell lung cancer. The material sequenced was PBMCs, taken before or after stereotactic body radiation therapy (not recorded which). The CDR3 sequence is CATSRGWLGETQYF. CDR3 DNA: TGTGCCACCAGCAGAGGGTGGTTGGGGGAGACGCAGTATTTT. Full variable domain (rest looked up from reference TRBV15 and TRBJ2-3): DAMVIQNPRYQVTQFGKPVTLSCSQTLNHNVMYWYQQKSSQAPKLLFHYYDKDFNNEADTPDNFQSRRPNTSFCFLDIRSPGLGDTAMYLCATSRGWLGETQYFGPGTRLTVL.